This T cell receptor beta chain came from a study of post-analysis software for immune sequencing data. Study information: As for disease course, relapsing-remitting, secondary progressive and progressive-relapsing multiple sclerosis were all included.

Overall study results and limits: Patients carried five TRBV segments more frequently than controls did, and TRBV5-6, TRBV5-1 and TRBV20-1 were among them.

Germline values: CDR1 KGHDR, CDR2 SFDVKD. CDR3 length: 15 amino acids. Unmatched junction bases numbered 6, after V lost 2 bases and J lost 8 bases. Presence of unique molecular identifiers characterized the TCR beta cDNA libraries. In TCRdb, the PCR reads were re-called with MiXCR into one record per CDR3 protein. The table shows 180,000 or so distinct CDR3 sequences, with over 25% occurring only once. At least ten counts were recorded for this clonotype. The target antigen is unknown. Sequencing was performed on blood. The rearrangement joins TRBV24-1 to TRBJ2-1, with 9 bases that match TRBD2. The receptor comes from a girl between 2 and 17 years old with multiple sclerosis. CDR3: CATSDSGLAFDEQFF. The CDR3 DNA sequence: TGTGCCACCAGTGATTCGGGACTAGCATTCGATGAGCAGTTCTTC.